The clone carrying this T cell receptor beta chain was observed a handful of times. Its antigen remains unknown. The data were taken from a study of early T cells in non-severe SARS-CoV-2 infection. About the study: The sequenced material was bulk RNA from unsorted whole blood, and its chains were unpaired. Whole-study results and caveats: Using VDJdb, the matching emphasized anti-spike CD8 responses while missing private and CD4 specificities.

Tagging with unique molecular identifiers was applied to individual cDNA molecules. A single record per CDR3 protein comes from TCRdb applying MiXCR to the 5' RACE reads. The sample holds 40,000 to 55,000 distinct CDR3 sequences; about 7.4% are singletons and the top ten take 5.8%. Sample: whole blood. This sequence originates from an adult who was a healthcare worker with PCR-confirmed SARS-CoV-2 infection or an uninfected control (not recorded which).

The CDR3 nucleotides read TGTGCCAGCTCCACAGGGATTCAGGGGAATCAGCCCCAGCATTTT. Its translation is CASSTGIQGNQPQHF. The V call is TRBV18, the J call TRBJ1-5; a possible D gene is TRBD1 (6 bases). Germline V gene lookup returns CDR1 KGHSH and CDR2 LQKENI. The CDR3 is 15 residues long. With 6 bases removed from V and 4 bases from J, the gap between germline ends came to 16 bases.